The rows below give T cell receptor beta chains drawn from one sample of a study of a mutant IDH1 vaccine in newly diagnosed glioma. Profiling relied on immunoSEQ multiplex PCR, and the TCRdb table lists in-frame clones only, not all of them. The sample has under 55,000 clones; more than 85% are singletons. What these receptors recognize is not known. The sample consisted of PBMCs, taken from a glioma patient whose treatment included an IDH1 peptide vaccine. Every receptor here comes from a man aged 45-60 years with glioma. The CDR3 runs from the conserved cysteine through the conserved F or W. A D gene is named only where the DNA matches it firmly.

v_gene,d_gene,CDR3aa
TRBV6-5,TRBD2,CASSYSTSGYNEQFF
TRBV5-1,TRBD2,CASSLGFSGNQETQYF
TRBV6-6,TRBD1,CASSSSLTGGTQPQHF
TRBV19,TRBD1,CASSTQTGGLTEAFF
TRBV4-2,-,CASSQERSPFNQPQHF
TRBV5-1,TRBD1,CASSSWTGVRNEQFF
TRBV4-2,TRBD1,CASSQDPQGKTADTQYF
TRBV6-6,TRBD1,CALSEGALDNSPLHF
TRBV5-1,-,CASSLGFGTRTSYEQYF
TRBV19,TRBD1,CASSPGQGAYEQYF
TRBV6-5,-,CASRRGTASVNTQYF
TRBV15,TRBD1,CATSRGQGVEKLFF
TRBV7-6,TRBD1,CASSLGTAFTGEQYF
TRBV6-4,TRBD2,CASSAGLAGAGELFF
TRBV30,-,CAWSPDYYSVYEQYF
TRBV18,-,CASSSEQGYEQYF
TRBV2,-,CASSEGQGSGYEQYF
TRBV11-2,TRBD2,CASSLVRAGVGSYNEQFF
TRBV28,-,CASSLASRVVAEAFF
TRBV2,TRBD1,CASKAGTGTSYEQYF